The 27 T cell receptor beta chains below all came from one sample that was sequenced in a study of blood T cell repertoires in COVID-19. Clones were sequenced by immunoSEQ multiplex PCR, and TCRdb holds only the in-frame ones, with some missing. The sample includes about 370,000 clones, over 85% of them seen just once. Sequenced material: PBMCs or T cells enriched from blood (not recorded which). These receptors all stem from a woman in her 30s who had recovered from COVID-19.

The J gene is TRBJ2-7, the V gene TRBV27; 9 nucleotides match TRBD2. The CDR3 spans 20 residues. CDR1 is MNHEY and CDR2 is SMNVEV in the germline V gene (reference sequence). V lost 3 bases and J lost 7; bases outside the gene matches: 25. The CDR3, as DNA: TGTGCCAGCAGTTTCGGGGTAGGGACTAGCTTCTCACACATTAGGCGGGAGCAGTACTTC. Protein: CASSFGVGTSFSHIRREQYF.

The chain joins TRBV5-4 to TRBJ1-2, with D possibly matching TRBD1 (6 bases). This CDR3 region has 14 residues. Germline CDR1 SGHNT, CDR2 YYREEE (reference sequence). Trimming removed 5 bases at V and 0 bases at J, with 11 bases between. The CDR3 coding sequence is TGTGCCAGCAGTCGACAGGAGGCTAACTATGGCTACACCTTC. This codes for CASSRQEANYGYTF.

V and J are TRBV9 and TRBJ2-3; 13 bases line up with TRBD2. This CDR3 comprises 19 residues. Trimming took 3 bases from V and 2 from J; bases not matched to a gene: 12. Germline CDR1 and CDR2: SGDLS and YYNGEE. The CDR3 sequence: CASSEGLAGVGVNTDTQYF. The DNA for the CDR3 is TGTGCCAGCAGCGAAGGACTAGCGGGAGTCGGTGTTAACACAGATACGCAGTATTTT.

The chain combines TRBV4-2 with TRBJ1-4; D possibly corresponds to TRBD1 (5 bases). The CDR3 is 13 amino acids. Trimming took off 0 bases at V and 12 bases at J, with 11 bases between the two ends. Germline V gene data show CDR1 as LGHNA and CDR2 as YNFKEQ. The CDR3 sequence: CASSQDRGDELFF. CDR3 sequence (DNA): TGTGCCAGCAGCCAAGACCGGGGGGATGAACTGTTTTTT.

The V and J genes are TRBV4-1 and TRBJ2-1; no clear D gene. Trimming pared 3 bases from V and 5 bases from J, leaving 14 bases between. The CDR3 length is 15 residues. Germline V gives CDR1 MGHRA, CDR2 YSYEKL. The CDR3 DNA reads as TGCGCCAGCAGCCAGGAAAGGAGCGTAGACAATGAGCAGTTCTTC. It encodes CASSQERSVDNEQFF.

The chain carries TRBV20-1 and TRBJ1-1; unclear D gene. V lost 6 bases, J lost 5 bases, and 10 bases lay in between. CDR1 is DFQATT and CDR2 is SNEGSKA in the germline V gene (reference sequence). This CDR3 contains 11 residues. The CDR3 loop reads CSAPSPTEAFF. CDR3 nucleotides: TGCAGTGCCCCCTCCCCGACTGAAGCTTTCTTT.

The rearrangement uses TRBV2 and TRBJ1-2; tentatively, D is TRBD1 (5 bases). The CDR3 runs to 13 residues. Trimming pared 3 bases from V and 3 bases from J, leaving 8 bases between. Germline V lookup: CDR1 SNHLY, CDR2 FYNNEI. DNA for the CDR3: TGTGCCAGCAGTGAGTGGGGGGACTATGGCTACACCTTC. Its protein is CASSEWGDYGYTF. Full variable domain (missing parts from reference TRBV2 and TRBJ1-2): EPEVTQTPSHQVTQMGQEVILRCVPISNHLYFYWYRQILGQKVEFLVSFYNNEISEKSEIFDDQFSVERPDGSNFTLKIRSTKLEDSAMYFCASSEWGDYGYTFGSGTRLTVV.

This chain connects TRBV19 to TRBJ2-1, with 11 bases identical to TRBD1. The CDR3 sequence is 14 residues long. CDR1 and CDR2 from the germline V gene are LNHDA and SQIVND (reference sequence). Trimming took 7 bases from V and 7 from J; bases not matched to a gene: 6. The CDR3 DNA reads TGTGCCAGTACCGGGACAGGGGGTTCGAATGAGCAGTTCTTC. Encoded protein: CASTGTGGSNEQFF.

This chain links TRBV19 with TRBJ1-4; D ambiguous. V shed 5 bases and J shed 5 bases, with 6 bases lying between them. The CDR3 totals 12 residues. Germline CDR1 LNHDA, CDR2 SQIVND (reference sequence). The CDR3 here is CASSSLNEKLFF. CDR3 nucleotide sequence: TGTGCCAGTAGTTCCCTCAATGAAAAACTGTTTTTT.

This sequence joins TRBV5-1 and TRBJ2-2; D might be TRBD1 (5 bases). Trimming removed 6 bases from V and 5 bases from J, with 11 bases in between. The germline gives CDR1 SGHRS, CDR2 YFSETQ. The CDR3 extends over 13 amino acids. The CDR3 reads CASNPDMTGELFF. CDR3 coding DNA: TGCGCCAGCAACCCGGACATGACCGGGGAGCTGTTTTTT. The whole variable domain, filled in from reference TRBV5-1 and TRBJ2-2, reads KAGVTQTPRYLIKTRGQQVTLSCSPISGHRSVSWYQQTPGQGLQFLFEYFSETQRNKGNFPGRFSGRQFSNSRSEMNVSTLELGDSALYLCASNPDMTGELFFGEGSRLTVL.

The CDR3 DNA is TGTGCCAGCAGCTCACCCGGGACAGGGTGGCATCAGCCCCAGCATTTT. The encoded protein is CASSSPGTGWHQPQHF. This chain uses TRBV6-6 with TRBJ1-5; 9 bases agree with TRBD1. Germline trimming cut 6 bases from V and 5 bases from J; bases unmatched to any gene: 11. There are 16 residues in the CDR3. CDR1 and CDR2 (germline): MNHNY, SVGAGI (reference sequence).

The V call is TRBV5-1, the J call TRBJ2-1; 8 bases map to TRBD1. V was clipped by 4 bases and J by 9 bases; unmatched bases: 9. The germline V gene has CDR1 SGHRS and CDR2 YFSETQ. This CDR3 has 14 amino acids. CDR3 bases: TGCGCCAGCAGCCGCCGGACAGGGCTTACTGAGCAGTTCTTC. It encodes CASSRRTGLTEQFF.

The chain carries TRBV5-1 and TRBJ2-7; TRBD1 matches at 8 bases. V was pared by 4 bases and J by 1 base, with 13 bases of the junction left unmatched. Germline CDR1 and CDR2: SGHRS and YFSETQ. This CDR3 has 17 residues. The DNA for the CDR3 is TGCGCCAGCAGCGCGCCGACAGGGGAACGGAGGTCCTACGAGCAGTACTTC. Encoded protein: CASSAPTGERRSYEQYF.

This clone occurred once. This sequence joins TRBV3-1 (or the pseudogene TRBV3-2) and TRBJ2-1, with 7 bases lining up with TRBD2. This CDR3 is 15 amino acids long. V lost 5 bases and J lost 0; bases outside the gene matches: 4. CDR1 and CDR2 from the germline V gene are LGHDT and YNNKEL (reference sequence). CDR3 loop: CASSSGLGSYNEQFF. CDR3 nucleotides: TGTGCCAGCAGCTCAGGACTAGGCTCCTACAATGAGCAGTTCTTC.

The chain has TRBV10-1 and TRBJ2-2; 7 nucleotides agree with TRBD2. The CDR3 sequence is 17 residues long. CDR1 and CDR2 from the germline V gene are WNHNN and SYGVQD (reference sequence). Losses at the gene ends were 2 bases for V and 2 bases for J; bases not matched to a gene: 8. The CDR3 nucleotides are TGCGCCAGCAGTGAGACCCGGACTAGTCGTAACACCGGGGAGCTGTTTTTT. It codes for CASSETRTSRNTGELFF.

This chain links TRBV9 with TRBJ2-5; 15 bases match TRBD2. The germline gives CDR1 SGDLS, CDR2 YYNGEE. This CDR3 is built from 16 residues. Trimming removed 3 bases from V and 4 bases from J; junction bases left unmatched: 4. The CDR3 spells CASSAPGLAGGETQYF. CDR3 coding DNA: TGTGCCAGCAGCGCACCGGGACTAGCGGGAGGAGAGACCCAGTACTTC.

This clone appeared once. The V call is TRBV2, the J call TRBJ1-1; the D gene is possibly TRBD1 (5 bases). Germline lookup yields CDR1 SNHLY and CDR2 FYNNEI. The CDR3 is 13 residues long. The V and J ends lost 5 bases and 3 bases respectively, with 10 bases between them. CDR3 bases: TGTGCCAGCAGTCTGACAGCGTACACTGAAGCTTTCTTT. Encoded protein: CASSLTAYTEAFF.

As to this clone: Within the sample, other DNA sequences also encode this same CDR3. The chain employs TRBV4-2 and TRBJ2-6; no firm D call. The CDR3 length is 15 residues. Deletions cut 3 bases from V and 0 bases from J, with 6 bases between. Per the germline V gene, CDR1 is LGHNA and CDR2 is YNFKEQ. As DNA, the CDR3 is TGTGCCAGCAGCCAGGTGCGCTCTGGGGCCAACGTCCTGACTTTC. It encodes CASSQVRSGANVLTF.

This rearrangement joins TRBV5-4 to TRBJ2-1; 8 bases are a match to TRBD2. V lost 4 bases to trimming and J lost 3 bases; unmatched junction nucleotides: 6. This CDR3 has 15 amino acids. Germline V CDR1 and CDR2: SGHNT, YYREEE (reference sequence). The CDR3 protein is CASSRSGGDYNEQFF. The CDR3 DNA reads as TGTGCCAGCAGCCGGAGCGGGGGAGACTACAATGAGCAGTTCTTC.

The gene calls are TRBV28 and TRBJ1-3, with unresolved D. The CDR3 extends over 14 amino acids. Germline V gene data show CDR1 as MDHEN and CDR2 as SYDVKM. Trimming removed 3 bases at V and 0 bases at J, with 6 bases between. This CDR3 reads CASSFEDSGNTIYF. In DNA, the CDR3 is TGTGCCAGCAGTTTTGAGGACTCTGGAAACACCATATATTTT.

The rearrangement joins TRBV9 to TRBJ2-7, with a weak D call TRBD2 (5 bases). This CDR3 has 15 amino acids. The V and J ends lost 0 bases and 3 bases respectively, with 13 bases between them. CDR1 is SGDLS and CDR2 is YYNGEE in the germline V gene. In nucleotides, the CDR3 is TGTGCCAGCAGCGTAGCTGCGACACTAGACTACGAGCAGTACTTC. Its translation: CASSVAATLDYEQYF.

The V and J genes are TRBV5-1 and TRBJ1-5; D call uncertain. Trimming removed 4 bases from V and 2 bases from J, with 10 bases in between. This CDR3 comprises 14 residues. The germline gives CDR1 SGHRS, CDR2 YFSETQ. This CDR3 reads CASSPEWGNQPQHF. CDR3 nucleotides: TGCGCCAGCAGCCCGGAGTGGGGCAATCAGCCCCAGCATTTT.

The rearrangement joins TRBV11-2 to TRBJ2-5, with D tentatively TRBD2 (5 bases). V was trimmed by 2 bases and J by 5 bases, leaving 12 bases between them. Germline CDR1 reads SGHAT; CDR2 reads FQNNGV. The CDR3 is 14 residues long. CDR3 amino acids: CASSLSGSRETQYF. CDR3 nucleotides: TGTGCCAGCAGCTTATCGGGGTCGAGGGAGACCCAGTACTTC.

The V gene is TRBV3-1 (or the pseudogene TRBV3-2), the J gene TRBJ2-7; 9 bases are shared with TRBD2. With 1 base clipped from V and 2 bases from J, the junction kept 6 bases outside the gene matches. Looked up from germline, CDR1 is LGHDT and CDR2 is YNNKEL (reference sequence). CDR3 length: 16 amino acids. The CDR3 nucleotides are TGTGCCAGCAGCCAAGCCGGACTAGCGCAAACCTACGAGCAGTACTTC. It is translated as CASSQAGLAQTYEQYF.

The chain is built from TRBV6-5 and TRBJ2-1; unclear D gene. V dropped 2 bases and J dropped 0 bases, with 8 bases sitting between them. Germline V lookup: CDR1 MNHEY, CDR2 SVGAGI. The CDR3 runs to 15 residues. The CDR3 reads CASSYAATSYNEQFF. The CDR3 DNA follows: TGTGCCAGCAGTTACGCAGCGACCTCCTACAATGAGCAGTTCTTC.

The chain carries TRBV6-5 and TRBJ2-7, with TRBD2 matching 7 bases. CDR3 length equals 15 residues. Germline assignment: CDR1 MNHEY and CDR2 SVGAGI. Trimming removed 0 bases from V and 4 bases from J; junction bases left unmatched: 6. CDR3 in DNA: TGTGCCAGCAGTTACTCCGGGGAGGGGCCGTACGAGCAGTACTTC. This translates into CASSYSGEGPYEQYF.

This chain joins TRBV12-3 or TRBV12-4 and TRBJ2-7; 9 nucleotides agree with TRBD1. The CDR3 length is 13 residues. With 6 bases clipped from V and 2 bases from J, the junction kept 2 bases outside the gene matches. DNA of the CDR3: TGTGCCAGCAGACGACAGGGGGCCTACGAGCAGTACTTC. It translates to CASRRQGAYEQYF.